These 21 T cell receptor beta chains share one sample of origin, sequenced in a study of OX40 agonist ivuxolimab in advanced cancers. Using immunoSEQ multiplex PCR, the repertoire was profiled, and TCRdb retains in-frame clones only, with some absent. There are 50,000 to 75,000 clones in the sample; around nine tenths occur only once, and 0.75% to 0.9% lies in the top ten. The sequences come from CD4+ or CD8+ T cells sorted from blood, collected in a trial of the OX40 agonist ivuxolimab. The receptors stem from an adult with an advanced solid tumor such as melanoma, head and neck, liver or kidney cancer.

The genes are TRBV7-2 and TRBJ2-1, with a weak D call TRBD2 (6 bases). The V and J ends lost 0 bases and 9 bases respectively, with 15 bases between them. The CDR3 covers 15 residues. The germline V gene encodes CDR1 SGHTA and CDR2 FQGNSA. DNA of the CDR3: TGTGCCAGCAGCTTAGCTTTAAGGGTGGGGGGTGAGCAGTTCTTC. Protein: CASSLALRVGGEQFF.

The CDR3 spells CASSYARDTGYGYTF. The CDR3 nucleotides are TGTGCCAGCAGTTACGCCCGGGACACGGGGTATGGCTACACCTTC. The chain couples TRBV6-6 to TRBJ1-2; tentative D call: TRBD1 (6 bases). Germline V gene data show CDR1 as MNHNY and CDR2 as SVGAGI (reference sequence). The CDR3 spans 15 residues. V was shortened by 2 bases and J by 5 bases, with 15 bases between the two germline ends.

The chain links TRBV19 to TRBJ1-2, with D perhaps matching TRBD1 (5 bases). Trimming left V 10 bases short and J 4 bases short, with 22 bases between. Looked up from germline, CDR1 is LNHDA and CDR2 is SQIVND (reference sequence). This CDR3 comprises 15 residues. The CDR3 sequence: CATRPQTGTPYGYTF. CDR3 DNA sequence: TGTGCCACCCGGCCCCAAACCGGGACTCCCTATGGCTACACCTTC.

The rearrangement joins TRBV19 to TRBJ1-2, with D hard to call. Germline CDR1 reads LNHDA; CDR2 reads SQIVND (reference sequence). Trimming removed 9 bases at V and 6 bases at J, with 20 bases between. The CDR3 covers 14 residues. The CDR3 bases are TGTGCCAGCACAATAGGAGGGCCACACCATGGCTACACCTTC. Protein product: CASTIGGPHHGYTF.

The chain joins TRBV5-4 to TRBJ2-7; D unresolved. The V gene lost 0 bases and the J gene lost 2 bases, with 12 bases spanning the gap. CDR1 and CDR2 (germline): SGHNT, YYREEE (reference sequence). The length of the CDR3 is 15 residues. The CDR3 coding sequence is TGTGCCAGCAGCTTGGGTGGGGTTCTGGCCTACGAGCAGTACTTC. It specifies CASSLGGVLAYEQYF. Full variable domain (rest looked up from reference TRBV5-4 and TRBJ2-7): ETGVTQSPTHLIKTRGQQVTLRCSSQSGHNTVSWYQQALGQGPQFIFQYYREEENGRGNFPPRFSGLQFPNYSSELNVNALELDDSALYLCASSLGGVLAYEQYFGPGTRLTVT.

This clone has a single count. V gene TRBV7-6 combines with J gene TRBJ2-3; D gene ambiguous. CDR1 and CDR2 (germline): SGHVS, FNYEAQ. The CDR3 covers 14 residues. V lost 8 bases and J lost 0, with 12 bases in between. This CDR3 is CASQISPSTDTQYF. The DNA for the CDR3 is TGTGCCAGCCAGATTTCACCTAGCACAGATACGCAGTATTTT.

This clone came up a few times. The gene calls are TRBV4-1 and TRBJ1-5; TRBD1 is a possible D gene (5 bases). The germline CDR1 and CDR2 sequences are MGHRA and YSYEKL. Trimming removed 0 bases at V and 2 bases at J, with 8 bases between. This CDR3 is 15 amino acids long. This CDR3 is CASSQDRAGNQPQHF. CDR3 sequence (DNA): TGCGCCAGCAGCCAAGACAGGGCCGGCAATCAGCCCCAGCATTTT.

The genes are TRBV7-3 and TRBJ2-7; a weak D match, TRBD2 (6 bases). V was clipped by 2 bases and J by 5 bases, with 10 bases between them. CDR3 length: 13 residues. Looked up from germline, CDR1 is SGHTA and CDR2 is FQGTGA. The CDR3 protein is CASSLSPGDEQYF. The CDR3 bases are TGTGCCAGCAGCTTATCCCCGGGGGACGAGCAGTACTTC.

The CDR3 region has the DNA TGTGCCAGCAGCCAACAGGGGGGGCTAACGCATGAAAAACTGTTTTTT. The encoded protein is CASSQQGGLTHEKLFF. This chain links TRBV7-9 with TRBJ1-4, with 8 nucleotides matching TRBD1. The J segment lost 6 bases and the V segment lost 5 bases, leaving 11 bases of the junction unmatched. CDR1 SEHNR and CDR2 FQNEAQ come from the germline V gene (reference sequence). The CDR3 runs to 16 residues. Based on the CDR3 plus reference TRBV7-9 and TRBJ1-4, the full variable domain is DTGVSQNPRHKITKRGQNVTFRCDPISEHNRLYWYRQTLGQGPEFLTYFQNEAQLEKSRLLSDRFSAERPKGSFSTLEIQRTEQGDSAMYLCASSQQGGLTHEKLFFGSGTQLSVL.

The chain couples TRBV19 to TRBJ2-3; 8 bases map to TRBD1. The CDR3 consists of 15 residues. The germline V gene has CDR1 LNHDA and CDR2 SQIVND (reference sequence). V lost 5 bases to trimming and J lost 3 bases; unmatched junction nucleotides: 7. CDR3 DNA: TGTGCCAGTAGTCCCCACAGGGGGTCGACAGATACGCAGTATTTT. This translates into CASSPHRGSTDTQYF.

Here the CDR3 reads CASSGRRNNSPLHF. In DNA form, the CDR3 reads TGTGCCAGCAGTGGGAGGAGAAATAATTCACCCCTCCACTTT. The chain is built from TRBV2 and TRBJ1-6; D gene uncertain. V lost 4 bases and J lost 5, with 9 bases in between. The CDR3 is made up of 14 amino acids. The germline CDR1 and CDR2 sequences are SNHLY and FYNNEI.

The rearrangement joins TRBV19 to TRBJ1-3, with 9 nucleotides matching TRBD1. The V gene end was trimmed by 7 bases and the J gene end by 11 bases; junction bases not matched to a gene: 12. CDR3 size: 14 residues. CDR1 LNHDA and CDR2 SQIVND come from the germline V gene (reference sequence). The CDR3 bases are TGTGCCAGTACCAGAAACGCACAGGGGGCCGCCATATATTTT. Translating it yields CASTRNAQGAAIYF.

The chain has TRBV5-4 and TRBJ1-1; no reliable D call. Trimming took 0 bases from V and 1 from J, leaving 7 bases between them. The CDR3 sequence is 14 residues long. Per germline, CDR1 SGHNT and CDR2 YYREEE (reference sequence). In DNA, the CDR3 is TGTGCCAGCAGCTTGGTACACACGAACACTGAAGCTTTCTTT. Translating gives CASSLVHTNTEAFF.

J is TRBJ2-2 and V is TRBV9; 8 bases agree with TRBD1. CDR3 length: 16 residues. With 4 bases clipped from V and 0 bases from J, the junction kept 5 bases outside the gene matches. Germline lookup yields CDR1 SGDLS and CDR2 YYNGEE. The CDR3 DNA reads TGTGCCAGCAGCACGACAGGGGACGCGAACACCGGGGAGCTGTTTTTT. The encoded protein is CASSTTGDANTGELFF.

The CDR3: CASDGTNQPQHF. The DNA for the CDR3 is TGTGCCAGTGACGGGACCAATCAGCCCCAGCATTTT. The rearrangement joins TRBV19 to TRBJ1-5; perhaps TRBD1 as D (5 bases). This CDR3 is built from 12 residues. Germline CDR1 is LNHDA and CDR2 is SQIVND (reference sequence). V lost 8 bases to trimming and J lost 3 bases, with 8 bases between them.

The V and J genes are TRBV6-1 and TRBJ2-7; 10 bases agree with TRBD1. V dropped 5 bases and J dropped 6; count of bases not matched to a gene: 4. The CDR3 sequence is 13 residues long. CDR1 is MNHNS and CDR2 is SASEGT in the germline V gene. The CDR3 bases are TGTGCCAGCAGTAGGGACAGGGGATCCGAGCAGTACTTC. This codes for CASSRDRGSEQYF.

This chain connects TRBV27 to TRBJ1-4; 7 bases are shared with TRBD1. Per germline, CDR1 MNHEY and CDR2 SMNVEV (reference sequence). The trim removed 4 bases at V and 4 bases at J, leaving 3 bases unmatched. The CDR3 has 14 residues. This CDR3 reads CASSSGQYNEKLFF. CDR3 sequence (DNA): TGTGCCAGCAGTTCGGGACAGTATAATGAAAAACTGTTTTTT.

This rearrangement joins TRBV2 to TRBJ2-1, with D maybe TRBD2 (6 bases). Germline V gene lookup returns CDR1 SNHLY and CDR2 FYNNEI. CDR3 length: 15 amino acids. Trimming removed 3 bases from V and 3 bases from J, with 12 bases in between. The DNA of the CDR3 is TGTGCCAGCAGTGAGCAACAAGCGGGCTACAATGAGCAGTTCTTC. It is translated as CASSEQQAGYNEQFF.

J is TRBJ1-2 and V is TRBV19; TRBD1 matches at 8 bases. CDR3 length: 15 residues. Germline V gene lookup returns CDR1 LNHDA and CDR2 SQIVND (reference sequence). Losses at the gene ends were 8 bases for V and 3 bases for J; bases not matched to a gene: 11. The CDR3 region has the DNA TGTGCCAGTTCTAAGGCCGGGACAGGAGACTATGGCTACACCTTC. This codes for CASSKAGTGDYGYTF.

This clone has a single count. The V and J genes are TRBV14 and TRBJ2-5; no firm D call. The germline V gene has CDR1 SGHDN and CDR2 FVKESK. V lost 0 bases and J 2 bases, leaving 16 bases between the germline ends. CDR3 length equals 17 residues. The CDR3 here is CASSQDLGSRIQETQYF. DNA of the CDR3: TGTGCCAGCAGCCAAGATCTTGGAAGTCGGATACAAGAGACCCAGTACTTC.

The chain links TRBV7-2 to TRBJ2-1; D gene ambiguous. This CDR3 has 16 residues. CDR1 is SGHTA, CDR2 FQGNSA, per germline. The V gene lost 1 base and the J gene lost 0 bases, with 10 bases spanning the gap. The CDR3 region has the DNA TGTGCCAGCAGCTTAGAAGCCATGAGCTCCTACAATGAGCAGTTCTTC. This encodes CASSLEAMSSYNEQFF.